The TCR beta chain under discussion was sequenced for a study of cytomegalovirus exposure and HLA in healthy donors. Study summary: Genotyping of more than 300 donors showed that roughly 80% belonged to the Caucasian-associated ancestry cluster.

Nominally healthy donors were sampled, though unrecorded immune exposures were likely. V was pared by 0 bases and J by 0 bases, with 6 bases of the junction left unmatched. The CDR3 runs 18 residues. Germline CDR1 reads SGHRS; CDR2 reads YFSETQ. The PCR employed 60 Vbeta primers together with 13 Jbeta primers. Sequencing was performed with immunoSEQ multiplex PCR; in TCRdb, only in-frame clones are kept and a portion is missing. Among approximately 150,000 clones listed, roughly 10% were seen once. This receptor was obtained from a male donor in good health and CMV-seronegative. V and J are TRBV5-1 and TRBJ2-6, with 7 bases identical to TRBD2. The sample taken for sequencing was PBMCs. Written as DNA, the CDR3 is TGCGCCAGCAGCTTGGTTCCGGGGGGTAACTCTGGGGCCAACGTCCTGACTTTC. Protein sequence: CASSLVPGGNSGANVLTF.